The clone carrying this T cell receptor (beta chain) turned up a few times. Its antigen is as yet unknown. This CDR3 spans 18 amino acids. Trimming shortened V by 3 bases and J by 1 base, and 19 bases separated the two germline ends. Germline V lookup: CDR1 SEHNR, CDR2 FQNEAQ (reference sequence). These data are taken from a study of cytomegalovirus exposure and HLA in healthy donors. Study findings and constraints: Later analysis showed most CMV-associated TCR beta chains appearing HLA-restricted.

The primer mix had 60 Vbeta and 13 Jbeta primers. As originally analysed: Per a later analysis, the number of unique TCR beta chains was roughly 80 million, of which 8.5 million to 11 million were shared. Libraries were prepared by immunoSEQ multiplex PCR; TCRdb keeps only in-frame clonotypes and omits some of them. The V and J calls and clone size were taken over from that table, and D and trimming were inferred from the DNA. The sample carries some 220,000 clones, more than 75% recorded once. The chain recombines TRBV7-9 with TRBJ2-1; a weak D match, TRBD2 (6 bases). Sample: PBMCs. The receptor's source is a girl aged 2 to 10 in good health and CMV-seronegative. CDR3 coding DNA: TGTGCCAGCAGCTTCTTCGGGAGCGCCAGGATGTCCTACAATGAGCAGTTCTTC. This codes for CASSFFGSARMSYNEQFF.